This T cell receptor beta chain stems from a study of T cell clones after liver transplantation. General study points: Post-transplant time points were not standardized, so conclusions are preliminary.

Trimming took 3 bases from V and 2 from J; bases not matched to a gene: 1. Germline V gives CDR1 SSHAT, CDR2 FNYEAQ (reference sequence). The CDR3 extends over 14 amino acids. TCRdb keeps only in-frame clones here, not all; method: immunoSEQ multiplex PCR. The sample consists of under 130,000 clones, about 80% of them appearing once. A note on this clone: What it recognizes is unknown.

This TCR was sampled from a human patient who received a liver transplant. Among the T cells, some may be from the graft donor. The rearrangement joins TRBV7-7 to TRBJ2-3; 8 bases are a match to TRBD2. The sequencing here drew on CD4+ T cells from blood, taken around 50 months after liver transplant. CDR3: CASSFGGVTDTQYF. The CDR3 DNA is TGTGCCAGCAGCTTCGGGGGGGTCACAGATACGCAGTATTTT.